This T cell receptor beta chain comes out of a study of T-cell memory formation after mild COVID-19. The CDR3 is 15 residues long. The ends were cut back, 3 bases at V and 4 bases at J, with 12 bases in the middle. CDR1 is MNHEY, CDR2 SVGAGI, per germline. From the 5' RACE reads, TCRdb called clonotypes with MiXCR, one entry per CDR3 protein. In the table there are 350,000 to 500,000 distinct CDR3 sequences, about 22% of which are singletons. The TCR comes from an adult woman who had mild COVID-19 (a few samples of this study predate the infection). Cell type and time point are not known. The rearrangement links TRBV6-5 to TRBJ2-2; D is perhaps TRBD1 or TRBD2 (5 bases each). Specimen: PBMCs or a T cell subset sorted from them (not recorded which). The CDR3 here is CASSYLGAGTGELFF. DNA for the CDR3: TGTGCCAGCAGTTATCTAGGGGCGGGCACCGGGGAGCTGTTTTTT.